One and the same sample provided the 25 T cell receptor beta chains below, sequenced in a study of blood T cells in healthy people across ages. A second about 7 to 11 cycle PCR used barcoded and J-beta primers. Via MiXCR, TCRdb re-called the 5' RACE reads, giving one row per CDR3 protein. In the table there are 1.8 million or so distinct CDR3 sequences, 30% to 40% of which are singletons. Sequencing was carried out using blood. The source of these receptors is a human donor in good health.

The chain has TRBV29-1 and TRBJ1-2; D unclear. Trimming removed 3 bases at V and 4 bases at J, with 15 bases between. This CDR3 spans 14 amino acids. The germline V gene encodes CDR1 SQVTM and CDR2 ANQGSEA. CDR3 residues: CSVDNGSPSYGYTF. For the CDR3, the DNA is TGCAGCGTTGATAATGGATCCCCGAGCTATGGCTACACCTTC.

The chain combines TRBV4-2 with TRBJ2-1; unclear D gene. V gave up 0 bases and J gave up 6 bases, with 6 bases separating them. The CDR3 totals 13 residues. Germline V CDR1 and CDR2: LGHNA, YNFKEQ. CDR3 loop: CASSQDQVNEQFF. For the CDR3, the DNA is TGTGCCAGCAGCCAAGATCAGGTCAATGAGCAGTTCTTC.

There are many counts of this clonotype. This chain links TRBV20-1 with TRBJ2-1; the match to TRBD2 covers 14 bases. The germline gives CDR1 DFQATT, CDR2 SNEGSKA (reference sequence). The CDR3 consists of 17 residues. The junction had 7 bases not matched to a gene; V was cut back by 6 bases and J by 0 bases. In DNA form, the CDR3 reads TGCAGTGCCCCGGGACTAGCGGGGGCCAGCTCCTACAATGAGCAGTTCTTC. It is translated as CSAPGLAGASSYNEQFF.

This clonotype was counted only a few times. This chain uses TRBV29-1 with TRBJ2-7; TRBD2 is a possible D gene (5 bases). CDR3 length: 13 residues. V was pared by 4 bases and J by 0 bases, with 10 bases between. Per the germline V gene, CDR1 is SQVTM and CDR2 is ANQGSEA. The CDR3 loop is CSVVPGSSYEQYF. The CDR3 coding sequence is TGCAGCGTTGTACCGGGGAGCTCCTACGAGCAGTACTTC.

This clonotype was seen only a few times. The chain has TRBV20-1 and TRBJ2-1; 9 bases align to TRBD2. With V trimmed by 4 bases and J by 4 bases, 11 bases remained unmatched. Looked up from germline, CDR1 is DFQATT and CDR2 is SNEGSKA (reference sequence). This CDR3 is 16 amino acids long. The CDR3 nucleotides are TGCAGTGCTACATCGGGCGGGGGGGCCCTTTACAATGAGCAGTTCTTC. The encoded protein is CSATSGGGALYNEQFF.

The chain carries TRBV24-1 and TRBJ2-3; weak D call: TRBD2 (6 bases). The CDR3 length is 16 residues. Trimming shortened V by 5 bases and J by 5 bases, and 19 bases separated the two germline ends. CDR1 is KGHDR, CDR2 SFDVKD, per germline. CDR3 DNA: TGTGCCACCAGTGCCTCTCCGGGGGAGCAGGGAGATACGCAGTATTTT. Protein sequence: CATSASPGEQGDTQYF.

In this sample, this clonotype turned up a few times. This sequence joins TRBV12-3 or TRBV12-4 and TRBJ1-1, with D perhaps TRBD1 (5 bases). V lost 3 bases to trimming and J lost 2 bases, with 10 bases between them. The CDR3 covers 14 residues. The CDR3 DNA sequence: TGTGCCAGCAGTTTGTGGGGCCCAAACACTGAAGCTTTCTTT. Protein: CASSLWGPNTEAFF.

The V and J genes are TRBV5-1 and TRBJ1-1; D is possibly TRBD1 (5 bases). V lost 5 bases to trimming and J lost 3 bases, with 11 bases between them. The CDR3 has 13 amino acids. CDR1 is SGHRS, CDR2 YFSETQ, per germline. The CDR3 here is CASSISTDTEAFF. In nucleotides, the CDR3 is TGCGCCAGCAGTATTTCGACAGACACTGAAGCTTTCTTT.

A few counts support this clonotype. The gene calls are TRBV28 and TRBJ2-7, with D unclear. Germline V gives CDR1 MDHEN, CDR2 SYDVKM. CDR3 length: 13 residues. The ends were cut back, 6 bases at V and 6 bases at J, with 15 bases in the middle. The DNA of the CDR3 is TGTGCCAGCAGGATAAGGGTACTGGGCGAGCAGTACTTC. The encoded protein is CASRIRVLGEQYF.

The chain is built from TRBV4-2 and TRBJ1-2; 9 positions agree with TRBD1. The CDR3 contains 15 residues. V dropped 0 bases and J dropped 7; count of bases not matched to a gene: 6. From germline, CDR1 is LGHNA and CDR2 YNFKEQ. Written as DNA, the CDR3 is TGTGCCAGCAGCCAAGAAGGGGGACAGGGTCGTGGCTACACCTTC. Amino acid sequence: CASSQEGGQGRGYTF.

The chain has TRBV29-1 and TRBJ2-3; 7 bases are a match to TRBD1. J lost 2 bases, V lost 6 bases, and 5 bases had no gene match. CDR3 size: 13 residues. Germline lookup yields CDR1 SQVTM and CDR2 ANQGSEA. As DNA, the CDR3 is TGCAGCGTCACAGGGGTCTACACAGATACGCAGTATTTT. This translates into CSVTGVYTDTQYF.

This clonotype was counted only a few times. The chain employs TRBV12-3 or TRBV12-4 and TRBJ2-1, with 12 bases aligning to TRBD2. The CDR3 is made up of 16 amino acids. The V gene end was trimmed by 5 bases and the J gene end by 5 bases; junction bases not matched to a gene: 7. CDR3 amino acids: CASSPRTSGVHNEQFF. The CDR3 DNA reads as TGTGCCAGCAGTCCAAGGACTAGCGGGGTGCACAATGAGCAGTTCTTC.

A few counts support this clonotype. The rearrangement joins TRBV4-2 to TRBJ2-3; TRBD2 aligns across 8 bases. Germline assignment: CDR1 LGHNA and CDR2 YNFKEQ. CDR3 size: 20 residues. After removal of 0 bases from V and 0 bases from J, the junction contained 14 bases not matched to a gene. The CDR3 DNA is TGTGCCAGCAGCCAAGATCAAACTAGCGGATCTTTATCTAGCACAGATACGCAGTATTTT. It translates to CASSQDQTSGSLSSTDTQYF.

This clonotype was counted only a few times. The chain employs TRBV20-1 and TRBJ1-6, with D uncertain. CDR3 length: 14 amino acids. Germline V lookup: CDR1 DFQATT, CDR2 SNEGSKA (reference sequence). Trimming took 0 bases from V and 8 from J, leaving 11 bases between them. The CDR3 coding sequence is TGCAGTGCTAGAGATCCCCGCCGGGATTCACCCCTCCACTTT. Translated, it gives CSARDPRRDSPLHF.

CDR3 nucleotide sequence: TGTGCCAGCAGCTTGATACAACTGCGCGGTAGAGAAAAACTGTTTTTT. Protein: CASSLIQLRGREKLFF. The chain is built from TRBV5-5 and TRBJ1-4; D unresolved. Looked up from germline, CDR1 is SGHKS and CDR2 is YYEKEE (reference sequence). The CDR3 totals 16 residues. V gave up 1 base and J gave up 8 bases, with 18 bases separating them.

There are a few counts of this clonotype. As DNA, the CDR3 is TGTGCCAGCACTGAAGAACCCTCCTACGAGCAGTACTTC. This gives the protein CASTEEPSYEQYF. This chain uses TRBV6-2 or TRBV6-3 with TRBJ2-7, with no clear D. V was shortened by 7 bases and J by 0 bases, with 10 bases between the two germline ends. Germline assignment: CDR1 MNHEY and CDR2 SVGEGT. The CDR3 extends over 13 amino acids.

The chain uses TRBV29-1 and TRBJ2-4, with 7 positions matching TRBD1. The DNA end is a closer match to TRBJ2-5, so the J assignment may be wrong. There are 13 residues in the CDR3. Germline V gene sequence: CDR1 SQVTM, CDR2 ANQGSEA. DNA of the CDR3: TGCAGCTTTAGACCGGGACAGCAAGAGACCCAGTACTTC. It translates to CSFRPGQQETQYF.

This chain connects TRBV10-3 to TRBJ2-6; D ambiguous. The CDR3 is made up of 15 amino acids. The germline V gene has CDR1 ENHRY and CDR2 SYGVKD. Trimming took off 0 bases at V and 4 bases at J, with 7 bases between the two ends. The CDR3 loop reads CAISESGRGANVLTF. The CDR3 DNA sequence: TGTGCCATCAGTGAGTCCGGGCGAGGGGCCAACGTCCTGACTTTC.

The genes are TRBV12-5 and TRBJ2-1; a possible D gene is TRBD2 (6 bases). From germline, CDR1 is LGHNT and CDR2 FRNRAP. The CDR3 has 17 residues. Trimming took 2 bases from V and 8 from J, leaving 22 bases between them. This CDR3 reads CASGLTGLRSLLDEQFF. The CDR3 DNA sequence: TGTGCTAGTGGTTTGACGGGACTCCGCAGTCTTTTGGATGAGCAGTTCTTC.

This clonotype was found many times. The gene calls are TRBV20-1 and TRBJ2-5; perhaps D is TRBD1 or TRBD2 (6 bases each). The V end was cut by 1 base, the J end by 5 bases, with 11 bases between. Germline V gene data show CDR1 as DFQATT and CDR2 as SNEGSKA (reference sequence). This CDR3 has 13 residues. The CDR3 coding sequence is TGCAGTGCTAGAGTAGGGGGACTGGAGACCCAGTACTTC. Translated: CSARVGGLETQYF.

V and J are TRBV19 and TRBJ1-2, with unresolved D. With 4 bases removed from V and 2 bases from J, the gap between germline ends came to 5 bases. The CDR3 covers 12 residues. Germline V lookup: CDR1 LNHDA, CDR2 SQIVND (reference sequence). The CDR3 loop is CASSNANYGYTF. CDR3 DNA sequence: TGTGCCAGTAGTAATGCAAACTATGGCTACACCTTC.

CDR3 residues: CASRASGGVADTQYF. CDR3 nucleotides: TGTGCCAGCAGAGCGAGCGGGGGGGTAGCAGATACGCAGTATTTT. This sequence joins TRBV2 and TRBJ2-3; TRBD2 aligns across 10 bases. Germline V gene data show CDR1 as SNHLY and CDR2 as FYNNEI. Losses at the gene ends were 6 bases for V and 4 bases for J; bases not matched to a gene: 7. This CDR3 is 15 amino acids long.

This clonotype was found once. The chain couples TRBV6-5 to TRBJ2-7; D call uncertain. The CDR3 runs to 18 residues. The germline CDR1 and CDR2 sequences are MNHEY and SVGAGI. V was shortened by 4 bases and J by 2 bases, with 24 bases between the two germline ends. CDR3 loop: CASSSLIPEVKTPYEQYF. CDR3 sequence (DNA): TGTGCCAGCAGTTCCCTGATCCCCGAGGTCAAGACACCCTACGAGCAGTACTTC.

The V call is TRBV12-3 or TRBV12-4, the J call TRBJ2-4; D not resolved. The J call is uncertain, as TRBJ2-5 better fits the DNA end. This CDR3 is 14 amino acids long. CDR3 protein: CASSPRGGDETQYF. DNA of the CDR3: TGTGCCAGCAGTCCTAGAGGCGGAGACGAGACCCAGTACTTC.

The chain joins TRBV2 to TRBJ2-7; D not resolved. Trimming removed 7 bases from V and 4 bases from J, with 11 bases in between. The CDR3 consists of 12 residues. Germline loops: CDR1 SNHLY, CDR2 FYNNEI. The CDR3: CASTLRVYEQYF. DNA for the CDR3: TGTGCCAGCACCCTGCGTGTATACGAGCAGTACTTC.